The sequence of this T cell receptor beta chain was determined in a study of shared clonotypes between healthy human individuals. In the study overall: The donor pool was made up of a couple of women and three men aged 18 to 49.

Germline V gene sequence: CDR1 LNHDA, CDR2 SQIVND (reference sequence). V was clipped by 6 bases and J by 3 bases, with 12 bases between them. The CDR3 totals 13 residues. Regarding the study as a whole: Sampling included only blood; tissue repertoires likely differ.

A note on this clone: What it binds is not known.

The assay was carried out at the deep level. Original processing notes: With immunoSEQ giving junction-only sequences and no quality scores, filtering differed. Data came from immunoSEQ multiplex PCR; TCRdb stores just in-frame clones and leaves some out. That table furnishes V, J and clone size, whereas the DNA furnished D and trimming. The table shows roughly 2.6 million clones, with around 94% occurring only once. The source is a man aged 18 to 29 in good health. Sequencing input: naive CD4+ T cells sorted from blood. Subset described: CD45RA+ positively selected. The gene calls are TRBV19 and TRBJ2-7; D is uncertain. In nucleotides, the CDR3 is TGTGCCAGTAGGGGCACTATGGACTACGAGCAGTACTTC. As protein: CASRGTMDYEQYF.